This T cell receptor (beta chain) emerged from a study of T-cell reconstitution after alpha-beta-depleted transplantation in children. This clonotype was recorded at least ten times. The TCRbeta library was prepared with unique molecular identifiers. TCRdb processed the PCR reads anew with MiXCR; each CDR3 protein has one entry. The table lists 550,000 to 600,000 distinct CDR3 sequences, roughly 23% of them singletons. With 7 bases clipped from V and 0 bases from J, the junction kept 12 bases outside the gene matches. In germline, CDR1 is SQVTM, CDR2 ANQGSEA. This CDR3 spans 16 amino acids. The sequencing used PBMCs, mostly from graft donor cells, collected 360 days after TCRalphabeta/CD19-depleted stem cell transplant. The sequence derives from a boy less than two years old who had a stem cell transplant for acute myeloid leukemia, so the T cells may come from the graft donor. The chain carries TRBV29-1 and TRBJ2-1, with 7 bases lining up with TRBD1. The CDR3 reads CSAWQGQHSSYNEQFF. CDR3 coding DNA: TGCAGCGCTTGGCAGGGACAGCACAGCTCCTACAATGAGCAGTTCTTC.